The 27 T cell receptor beta chains below were found in one sample sequenced in a study of blood T cells in healthy people across ages. Combining a sample-barcoded 5' primer with a J-beta primer mix, a second PCR ran for roughly 6 to 11 cycles. TCRdb independently ran MiXCR on the 5' RACE reads; one entry per CDR3 protein. The sample lists roughly 1,800,000 distinct CDR3 sequences, 49% seen once, with approximately 2.1% in the top ten. The sequenced sample was blood. The receptors derive from a woman between 40 and 55 years old in good health.

The V call is TRBV6-2 or TRBV6-3, the J call TRBJ2-5; 8 nucleotides agree with TRBD1. With the DNA end fitting TRBJ2-7 better, the J assignment may be wrong. Germline-derived CDR1 and CDR2 are MNHEY and SVGEGT. The CDR3 is made up of 18 amino acids. CDR3 coding DNA: TGTGCCAGCAGCCGACTTCCCCCGCTCGGAACAGGGGGCTACGAGCAGTACTTC. This codes for CASSRLPPLGTGGYEQYF.

The rearrangement links TRBV10-3 to TRBJ1-2; D not resolved. With 2 bases removed from V and 4 bases from J, the gap between germline ends came to 5 bases. Germline loops: CDR1 ENHRY, CDR2 SYGVKD. The CDR3 spans 12 residues. CDR3 nucleotides: TGTGCCATCAGTGAGGCCTTCTATGGCTACACCTTC. Its protein is CAISEAFYGYTF.

The rearrangement uses TRBV6-6 and TRBJ2-4, with TRBD2 identical over 13 bases. The DNA end lines up better with TRBJ2-5; the J call may be wrong. Germline CDR1 and CDR2: MNHNY and SVGAGI (reference sequence). This CDR3 contains 17 residues. CDR3 region: CASSYVPGTSGAETQYF. For the CDR3, the DNA is TGTGCCAGCAGTTACGTCCCCGGGACTAGCGGGGCTGAGACCCAGTACTTC.

This clonotype was counted between two and nine times. The CDR3 region has the DNA TGTGCCAGCAGTATGGACGGGGACACCGGGGAGCTGTTTTTT. Its protein product is CASSMDGDTGELFF. This chain joins TRBV6-2 or TRBV6-3 and TRBJ2-2; D may be TRBD2 (5 bases). This CDR3 has 14 amino acids. Trimming removed 5 bases at V and 3 bases at J, with 10 bases between. Germline-derived CDR1 and CDR2 are MNHEY and SVGEGT.

The chain carries TRBV27 and TRBJ2-1; 14 bases map to TRBD2. The J call may be wrong; the DNA end is better matched by TRBJ2-7. The CDR3 loop spans 18 amino acids. Germline CDR1 and CDR2: MNHEY and SMNVEV (reference sequence). The CDR3 DNA reads TGTGCCAGCAGTCTACACCAGGGACTAGCGGGGGTATACAATGAGCAGTACTTC. This sequence encodes CASSLHQGLAGVYNEQYF.

This clonotype was detected only a few times. This chain uses TRBV20-1 with TRBJ1-1; 10 bases are a match to TRBD1. CDR1 is DFQATT and CDR2 is SNEGSKA in the germline V gene (reference sequence). This CDR3 is 16 amino acids long. V trimming: 3 bases; J trimming: 4 bases; junction bases outside the gene matches: 11. This CDR3 reads CSASGQGGIMITEAFF. CDR3 bases: TGCAGTGCTAGCGGACAGGGGGGGATAATGATCACTGAAGCTTTCTTT.

The chain recombines TRBV12-3 or TRBV12-4 with TRBJ1-2; tentative D call: TRBD1 (5 bases). The CDR3 is made up of 15 amino acids. V was cut by 2 bases and J by 6 bases, with 16 bases left in between. CDR3 sequence: CASSLLKGFIDGYTF. The CDR3 region has the DNA TGTGCCAGCAGTTTACTAAAGGGGTTTATTGATGGCTACACCTTC.

The chain couples TRBV6-2 or TRBV6-3 to TRBJ1-1; D is unclear. Germline V gene data show CDR1 as MNHEY and CDR2 as SVGEGT. This CDR3 is built from 15 residues. Trimming took 4 bases from V and 2 from J, leaving 14 bases between them. The CDR3 DNA sequence: TGTGCCAGCAGTTCGGCCCTAGGTGACAACACTGAAGCTTTCTTT. It specifies CASSSALGDNTEAFF.

The chain uses TRBV18 and TRBJ2-7; TRBD2 is a possible D gene (5 bases). CDR1 and CDR2 from the germline V gene are KGHSH and LQKENI. This CDR3 contains 13 residues. Trimming shortened V by 1 base and J by 5 bases, and 9 bases separated the two germline ends. The CDR3 loop is CASSPLEGNEQYF. The CDR3 coding sequence is TGTGCCAGCTCACCACTCGAGGGTAACGAGCAGTACTTC.

The chain is built from TRBV20-1 and TRBJ2-1; 9 bases fit TRBD1. Germline trimming cut 1 base from V and 0 bases from J; bases unmatched to any gene: 7. Germline values: CDR1 DFQATT, CDR2 SNEGSKA (reference sequence). CDR3 length equals 17 residues. CDR3 coding DNA: TGCAGTGCTAGAGGGACAGGGGCTTTGGGCTCCTACAATGAGCAGTTCTTC. It specifies CSARGTGALGSYNEQFF.

The chain is built from TRBV24-1 and TRBJ2-5; D gene unclear. The CDR3 is 14 amino acids. Trimming pared 2 bases from V and 3 bases from J, leaving 9 bases between. Per the germline V gene, CDR1 is KGHDR and CDR2 is SFDVKD. CDR3 in amino acids: CATSDYRGEETQYF. CDR3 bases: TGTGCCACCAGTGATTACAGAGGAGAAGAGACCCAGTACTTC.

This chain connects TRBV6-5 to TRBJ2-1; tentatively, D is TRBD1 (6 bases). Trimming shortened V by 7 bases and J by 5 bases, and 15 bases separated the two germline ends. Per the germline V gene, CDR1 is MNHEY and CDR2 is SVGAGI. This CDR3 has 14 residues. The CDR3 reads CASKSPRQDNEQFF. CDR3 nucleotide sequence: TGTGCCAGCAAATCCCCTCGACAGGACAATGAGCAGTTCTTC.

In this sample, this clonotype turned up a few times. The chain combines TRBV27 with TRBJ1-6; possible D gene TRBD1, 5 bases. Trimming cost V 6 bases and J 1 base, with 10 bases left between them. Per the germline V gene, CDR1 is MNHEY and CDR2 is SMNVEV (reference sequence). This CDR3 spans 15 amino acids. The CDR3 protein is CASRRGASYNSPLHF. Here the CDR3 DNA reads TGTGCCAGCAGAAGGGGTGCGTCCTATAATTCACCCCTCCACTTT.

The rearrangement uses TRBV20-1 and TRBJ2-3, with 8 bases identical to TRBD1. CDR3 length: 17 amino acids. Germline trimming cut 3 bases from V and 5 bases from J; bases unmatched to any gene: 16. Germline V gives CDR1 DFQATT, CDR2 SNEGSKA (reference sequence). The CDR3 DNA is TGCAGTGCTAGTCCGACAGGGGCGAGGGGGCGGAAAGATACGCAGTATTTT. Translated, it gives CSASPTGARGRKDTQYF.

This clonotype has only a few counts. The chain links TRBV29-1 to TRBJ2-3, with 15 bases that match TRBD2. CDR1 is SQVTM and CDR2 is ANQGSEA in the germline V gene. With V trimmed by 7 bases and J by 5 bases, 7 bases remained unmatched. The CDR3 contains 15 residues. The CDR3 loop is CSARTSGGAGDTQYF. Written as DNA, the CDR3 is TGCAGCGCAAGGACTAGCGGGGGGGCGGGAGATACGCAGTATTTT.

The gene calls are TRBV6-2 or TRBV6-3 and TRBJ1-2; 9 nucleotides match TRBD1. The germline V gene encodes CDR1 MNHEY and CDR2 SVGEGT. Trimming cost V 4 bases and J 5 bases; bases outside gene matches: 11. This CDR3 spans 16 amino acids. CDR3 sequence: CASSSGTGSPGYGYTF. The CDR3 nucleotides are TGTGCCAGCAGTTCCGGGACAGGGAGCCCGGGATATGGCTACACCTTC.

The gene calls are TRBV28 and TRBJ1-6, with 8 bases that match TRBD1. CDR1 and CDR2 from the germline V gene are MDHEN and SYDVKM. The CDR3 covers 14 residues. With V trimmed by 2 bases and J by 9 bases, 3 bases remained unmatched. CDR3 coding DNA: TGTGCCAGCAGTTTAACCAGGGGGCGTTCACCCCTCCACTTT. Its translation is CASSLTRGRSPLHF. Based on the CDR3 plus reference TRBV28 and TRBJ1-6, the full variable domain is DVKVTQSSRYLVKRTGEKVFLECVQDMDHENMFWYRQDPGLGLRLIYFSYDVKMKEKGDIPEGYSVSREKKERFSLILESASTNQTSMYLCASSLTRGRSPLHFGNGTRLTVT.

This clonotype was recorded once. The chain carries TRBV27 and TRBJ2-1; 7 bases fit TRBD2. The CDR3 sequence is 15 residues long. The V and J ends lost 6 bases and 6 bases, in that order; junction bases with no gene match: 11. Germline CDR1 and CDR2: MNHEY and SMNVEV (reference sequence). The CDR3 coding sequence is TGTGCCAGCAGCTCGACTCCAACGGGGGGCAATGAGCAGTTCTTC. This encodes CASSSTPTGGNEQFF.

A few counts support this clonotype. The J gene is TRBJ2-1, the V gene TRBV13; weak D call: TRBD2 (5 bases). V was trimmed by 0 bases and J by 9 bases, leaving 9 bases between them. Germline values: CDR1 PRHDT, CDR2 FYEKMQ (reference sequence). The CDR3 is made up of 13 amino acids. The chain's CDR3 is CASSLGRGSEQFF. CDR3 bases: TGTGCCAGCAGCTTAGGGCGTGGGAGTGAGCAGTTCTTC.

The V call is TRBV6-2 or TRBV6-3, the J call TRBJ1-2; TRBD1 matches at 8 bases. Germline values: CDR1 MNHEY, CDR2 SVGEGT. V lost 7 bases to trimming and J lost 4 bases; unmatched junction nucleotides: 8. The CDR3 consists of 14 residues. This CDR3 reads CASTPSGGGYGYTF. CDR3 in DNA: TGTGCCAGCACCCCCTCAGGGGGCGGCTATGGCTACACCTTC.

The chain couples TRBV10-3 to TRBJ2-1; 9 nucleotides align to TRBD2. Per the germline V gene, CDR1 is ENHRY and CDR2 is SYGVKD. This CDR3 contains 15 residues. Trimming at V came to 1 base and at J to 4 bases, leaving 2 bases not matched to a gene. The CDR3 DNA is TGTGCCATCAGTGAGTATAGCGGGGGATACAATGAGCAGTTCTTC. Its translation is CAISEYSGGYNEQFF.

The J gene is TRBJ1-5, the V gene TRBV20-1; TRBD1 aligns across 7 bases. Germline loops: CDR1 DFQATT, CDR2 SNEGSKA (reference sequence). Trimming at V came to 4 bases and at J to 6 bases, leaving 6 bases not matched to a gene. The CDR3 has 13 amino acids. The CDR3 sequence: CSATDRMVQPQHF. Here the CDR3 DNA reads TGCAGTGCTACGGACAGGATGGTTCAGCCCCAGCATTTT.

In this sample, this clonotype turned up a few times. This chain connects TRBV6-5 to TRBJ1-2, with D perhaps matching TRBD1 (5 bases). The CDR3 covers 14 residues. V was shortened by 1 base and J by 6 bases, with 12 bases between the two germline ends. Germline CDR1 and CDR2: MNHEY and SVGAGI. CDR3 in amino acids: CASSYFGGRDGYTF. CDR3 sequence (DNA): TGTGCCAGCAGTTACTTTGGGGGAAGGGATGGCTACACCTTC.

This clonotype was counted between two and nine times. The gene calls are TRBV5-6 and TRBJ2-4; possibly TRBD1 for D (5 bases). The V and J ends lost 2 bases and 6 bases respectively, with 18 bases between them. Germline CDR1 and CDR2: SGHDT and YYEEEE. The CDR3 sequence is 16 residues long. The CDR3 protein is CASSFLGPQGLNIQYF. CDR3 bases: TGTGCCAGCAGCTTCTTGGGGCCGCAGGGCCTAAACATTCAGTACTTC.

This clonotype was counted a few times. The V and J genes are TRBV7-2 and TRBJ1-2; D is undetermined. Germline V gives CDR1 SGHTA, CDR2 FQGNSA. This CDR3 spans 15 amino acids. V gave up 1 base and J gave up 2 bases, with 11 bases separating them. The CDR3 coding sequence is TGTGCCAGCAGCTTAGTCGGCAGCCTAAACTATGGCTACACCTTC. This gives the protein CASSLVGSLNYGYTF.

DNA for the CDR3: TGTGCCAGCAGCTTAGACCTTGGGGGAGATACGCAGTATTTT. Residues: CASSLDLGGDTQYF. The chain joins TRBV5-4 to TRBJ2-3; D tentatively reads TRBD1 or TRBD2 (5 bases each). V dropped 2 bases and J dropped 5 bases, with 12 bases sitting between them. Germline CDR1 reads SGHNT; CDR2 reads YYREEE (reference sequence). The CDR3 sequence is 14 residues long.

This chain connects TRBV6-2 or TRBV6-3 to TRBJ2-4, with a possible D match to TRBD1 (6 bases). The germline V and J ends were trimmed by 4 bases and 5 bases, with 12 bases remaining between them. The CDR3 runs to 14 residues. Per the germline V gene, CDR1 is MNHEY and CDR2 is SVGEGT. CDR3 residues: CASSFRGFQNIQYF. The DNA of the CDR3 is TGTGCCAGCAGTTTTAGGGGGTTTCAAAACATTCAGTACTTC.